This T cell receptor (beta chain) was recovered during a study of blood T cells in healthy people across ages. V shed 2 bases, J shed 4 bases, and the junction held 19 bases outside the gene matches. The length of the CDR3 is 18 residues. Germline CDR1 reads DFQATT; CDR2 reads SNEGSKA (reference sequence). PCR was performed a second time for roughly 7 to 11 cycles using a sample-barcoded 5' primer and a J-beta primer mix. One entry per CDR3 protein, called by TCRdb with MiXCR from the 5' RACE reads. The top ten hold about 11% of the sample, which has approximately 1.5 million distinct CDR3 sequences, roughly a third seen once.

Sequenced material: blood. This chain uses TRBV20-1 with TRBJ2-5; 7 bases map to TRBD2. The sequence was collected from a woman in her 30s in good health. DNA for the CDR3: TGCAGTGCTAGACCCAGCCTGGGGGGGTCGATCCATGTAGAGACCCAGTACTTC. Translated: CSARPSLGGSIHVETQYF.